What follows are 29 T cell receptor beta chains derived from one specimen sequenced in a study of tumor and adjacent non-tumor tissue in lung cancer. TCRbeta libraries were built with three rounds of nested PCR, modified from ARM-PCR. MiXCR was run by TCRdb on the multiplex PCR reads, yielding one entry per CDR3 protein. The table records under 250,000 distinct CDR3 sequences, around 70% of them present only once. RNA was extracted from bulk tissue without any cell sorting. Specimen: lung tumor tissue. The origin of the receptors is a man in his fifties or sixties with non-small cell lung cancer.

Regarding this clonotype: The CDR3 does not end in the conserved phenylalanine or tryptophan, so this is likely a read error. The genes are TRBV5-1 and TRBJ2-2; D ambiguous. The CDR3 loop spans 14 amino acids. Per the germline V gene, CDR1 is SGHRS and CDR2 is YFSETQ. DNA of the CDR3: TGCGCCAGCGGCTTTTTAGGGAACACCGGGGAGCTGTTTTAT. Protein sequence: CASGFLGNTGELFY.

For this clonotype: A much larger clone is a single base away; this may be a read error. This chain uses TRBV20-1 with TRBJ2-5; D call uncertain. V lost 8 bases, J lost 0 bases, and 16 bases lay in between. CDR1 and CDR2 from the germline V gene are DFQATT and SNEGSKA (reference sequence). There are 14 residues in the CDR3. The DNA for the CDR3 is TGCAGTACTTCGACGTGGACGAACCAAGAGACCCAGTACTTC. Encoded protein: CSTSTWTNQETQYF.

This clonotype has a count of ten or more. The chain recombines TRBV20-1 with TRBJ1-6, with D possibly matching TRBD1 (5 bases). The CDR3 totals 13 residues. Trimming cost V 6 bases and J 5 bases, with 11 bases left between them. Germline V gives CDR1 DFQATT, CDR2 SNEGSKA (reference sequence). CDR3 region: CSAWDVNNSPLHF. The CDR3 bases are TGCAGTGCCTGGGACGTAAATAATTCACCCCTCCACTTT.

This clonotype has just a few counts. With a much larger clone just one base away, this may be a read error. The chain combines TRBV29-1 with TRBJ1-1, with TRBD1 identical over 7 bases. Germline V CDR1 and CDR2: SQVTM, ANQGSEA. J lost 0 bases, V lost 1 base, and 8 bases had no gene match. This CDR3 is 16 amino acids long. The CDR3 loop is CSVEGSRTGVNTEAFF. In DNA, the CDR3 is TGCAGCGTTGAAGGCTCCAGGACAGGAGTGAACACTGAAGCTTTCTTT.

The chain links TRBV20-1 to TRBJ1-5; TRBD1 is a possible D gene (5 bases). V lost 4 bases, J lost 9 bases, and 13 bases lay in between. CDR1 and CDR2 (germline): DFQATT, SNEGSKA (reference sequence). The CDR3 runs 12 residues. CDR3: CSAIAPGGPQHF. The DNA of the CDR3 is TGCAGTGCTATAGCCCCCGGGGGGCCCCAGCATTTT.

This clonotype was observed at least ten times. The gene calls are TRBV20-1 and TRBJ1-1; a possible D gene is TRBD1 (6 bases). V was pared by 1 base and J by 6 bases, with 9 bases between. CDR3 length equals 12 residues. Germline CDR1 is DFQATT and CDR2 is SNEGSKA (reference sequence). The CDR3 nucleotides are TGCAGTGCTAGAGCCACAGGGTCTGAAGCTTTCTTT. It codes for CSARATGSEAFF.

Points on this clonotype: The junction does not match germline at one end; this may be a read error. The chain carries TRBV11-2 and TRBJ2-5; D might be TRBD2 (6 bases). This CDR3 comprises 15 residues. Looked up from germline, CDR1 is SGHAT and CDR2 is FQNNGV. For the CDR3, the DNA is TGTGCCAGAAGCTTGGACCAGACCGGACGGGAGACACAATACTTC. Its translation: CARSLDQTGRETQYF. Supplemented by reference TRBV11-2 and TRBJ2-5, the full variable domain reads EAGVAQSPRYKIIEKRQSVAFWCNPISGHATLYWYQQILGQGPKLLIQFQNNGVVDDSQLPKDRFSAERLKGVDSTLKIQPAKLEDSAVYLCARSLDQTGRETQYFGPGTRLLVL.

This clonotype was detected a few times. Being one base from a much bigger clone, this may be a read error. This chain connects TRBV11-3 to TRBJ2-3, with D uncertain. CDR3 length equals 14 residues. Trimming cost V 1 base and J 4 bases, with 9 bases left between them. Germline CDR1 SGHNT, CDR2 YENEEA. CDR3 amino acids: CASSLANLADTQYF. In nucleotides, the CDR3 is TGTGCCAGCAGCTTAGCCAATTTGGCAGATACGCAGTATTTT. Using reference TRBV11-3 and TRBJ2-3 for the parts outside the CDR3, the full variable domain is EAGVVQSPRYKIIEKKQPVAFWCNPISGHNTLYWYLQNLGQGPELLIRYENEEAVDDSQLPKDRFSAERLKGVDSTLKIQPAELGDSAVYLCASSLANLADTQYFGPGTRLTVL.

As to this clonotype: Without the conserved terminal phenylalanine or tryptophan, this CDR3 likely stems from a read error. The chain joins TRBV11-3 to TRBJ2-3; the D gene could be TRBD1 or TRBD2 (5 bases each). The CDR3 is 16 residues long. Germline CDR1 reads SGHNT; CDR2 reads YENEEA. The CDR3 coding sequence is TGTGCCAGCAGCTTAGCTTGGGGCGGAGGAACAGATACACAGTATTCT. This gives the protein CASSLAWGGGTDTQYS.

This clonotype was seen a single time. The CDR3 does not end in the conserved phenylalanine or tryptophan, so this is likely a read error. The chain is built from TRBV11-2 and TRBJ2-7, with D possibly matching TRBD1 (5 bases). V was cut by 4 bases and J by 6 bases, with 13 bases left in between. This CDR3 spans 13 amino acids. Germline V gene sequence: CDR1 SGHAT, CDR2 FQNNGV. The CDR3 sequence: CASSSHQGLEQYL. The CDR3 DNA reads TGTGCCAGCAGCTCCCACCAGGGCCTCGAGCAGTACTTA.

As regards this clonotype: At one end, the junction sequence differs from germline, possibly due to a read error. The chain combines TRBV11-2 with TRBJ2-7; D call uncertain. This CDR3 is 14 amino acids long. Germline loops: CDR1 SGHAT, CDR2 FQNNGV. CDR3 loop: CASILRWSSYEQYF. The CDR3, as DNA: TGTGCCAGCATCTTACGTTGGAGCTCCTACGAGCAGTACTTC.

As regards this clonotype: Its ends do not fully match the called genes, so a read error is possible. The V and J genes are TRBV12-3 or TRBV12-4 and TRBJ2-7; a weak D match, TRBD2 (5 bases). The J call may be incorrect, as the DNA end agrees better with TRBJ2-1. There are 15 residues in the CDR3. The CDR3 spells CASCLGVLADNEQFF. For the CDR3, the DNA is TGTGCCAGCTGTTTAGGTGTCCTAGCTGACAATGAGCAGTTCTTC.

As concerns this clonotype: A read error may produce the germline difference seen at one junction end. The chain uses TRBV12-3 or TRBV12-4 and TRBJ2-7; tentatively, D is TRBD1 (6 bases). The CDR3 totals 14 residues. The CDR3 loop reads CASSLQGSFYEQYF. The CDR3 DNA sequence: TGTGCCAGCAGTTTACAGGGGAGCTTCTACGAACAGTACTTC.

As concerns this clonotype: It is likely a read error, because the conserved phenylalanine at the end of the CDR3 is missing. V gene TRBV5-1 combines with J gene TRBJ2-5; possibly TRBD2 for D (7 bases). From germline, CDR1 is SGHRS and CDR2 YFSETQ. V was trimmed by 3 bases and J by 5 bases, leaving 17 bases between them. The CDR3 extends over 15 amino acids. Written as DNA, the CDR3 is TGCGCCAGCAGCTCGAGCGGCAGGGGAGGGGAGACCCAGTACCTC. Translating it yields CASSSSGRGGETQYL.

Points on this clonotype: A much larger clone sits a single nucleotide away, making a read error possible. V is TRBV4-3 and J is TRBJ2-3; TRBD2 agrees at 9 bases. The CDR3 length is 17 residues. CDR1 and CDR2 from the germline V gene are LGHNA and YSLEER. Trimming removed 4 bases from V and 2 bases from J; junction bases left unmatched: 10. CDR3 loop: CASSRRATSGNTDTQYF. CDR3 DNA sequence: TGCGCCAGCAGCCGGAGGGCGACTAGCGGAAACACAGATACGCAGTATTTT.

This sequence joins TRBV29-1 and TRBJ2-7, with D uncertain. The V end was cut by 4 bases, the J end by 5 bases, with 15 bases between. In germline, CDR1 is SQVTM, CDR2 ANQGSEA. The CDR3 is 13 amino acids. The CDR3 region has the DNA TGCAGCGTTGCCCACAGCGAGGTCAACGAGCAGTACTTC. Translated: CSVAHSEVNEQYF.

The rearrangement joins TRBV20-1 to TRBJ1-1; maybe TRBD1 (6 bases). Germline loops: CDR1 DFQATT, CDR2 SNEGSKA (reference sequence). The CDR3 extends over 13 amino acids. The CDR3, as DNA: TGCAATACTAGAGATCAGGGGCCCTACGGAGCTTTCTTT. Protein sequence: CNTRDQGPYGAFF.

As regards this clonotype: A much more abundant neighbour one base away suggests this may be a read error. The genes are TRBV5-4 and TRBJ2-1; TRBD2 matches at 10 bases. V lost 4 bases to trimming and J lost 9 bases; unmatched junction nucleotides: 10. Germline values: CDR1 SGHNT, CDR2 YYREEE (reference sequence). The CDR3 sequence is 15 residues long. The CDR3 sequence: CASSRGTSEGAEQFF. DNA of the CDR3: TGTGCCAGCAGCCGCGGGACTAGCGAGGGGGCTGAGCAGTTCTTC. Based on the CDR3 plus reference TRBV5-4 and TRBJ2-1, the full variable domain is ETGVTQSPTHLIKTRGQQVTLRCSSQSGHNTVSWYQQALGQGPQFIFQYYREEENGRGNFPPRFSGLQFPNYSSELNVNALELDDSALYLCASSRGTSEGAEQFFGPGTRLTVL.

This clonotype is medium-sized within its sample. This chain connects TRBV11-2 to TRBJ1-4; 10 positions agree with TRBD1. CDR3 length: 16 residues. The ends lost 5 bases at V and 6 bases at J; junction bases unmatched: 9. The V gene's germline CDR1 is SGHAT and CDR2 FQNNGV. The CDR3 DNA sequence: TGTGCCAGCAGCCAGGGACAGGGGTTTTATTATGAAAAACTGTTTTTT. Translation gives CASSQGQGFYYEKLFF.

For the CDR3, the DNA is TGTGCCAGCAGCTTACGGGCGGCTAACTATGGCTACACCTTC. As protein: CASSLRAANYGYTF. The V call is TRBV7-9, the J call TRBJ1-2; D not resolved. Deletions cut 2 bases from V and 0 bases from J, with 7 bases between. The CDR3 runs to 14 residues. Germline-derived CDR1 and CDR2 are SEHNR and FQNEAQ (reference sequence).

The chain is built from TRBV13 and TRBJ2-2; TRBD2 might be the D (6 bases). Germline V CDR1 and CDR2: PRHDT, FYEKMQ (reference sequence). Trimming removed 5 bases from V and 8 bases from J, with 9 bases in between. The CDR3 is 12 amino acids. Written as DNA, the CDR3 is TGTGCCAGCAGCCGGAGGGTGGGGGAGCTGTTTTTT. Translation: CASSRRVGELFF.

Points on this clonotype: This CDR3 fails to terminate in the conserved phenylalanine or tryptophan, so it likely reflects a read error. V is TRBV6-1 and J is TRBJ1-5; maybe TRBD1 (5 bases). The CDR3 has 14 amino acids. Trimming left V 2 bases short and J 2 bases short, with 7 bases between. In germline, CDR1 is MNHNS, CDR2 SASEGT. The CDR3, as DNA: TGTGCCAGCAGTGAATGGGGGGGCAATCAGCCCCAGCATTGT. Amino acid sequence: CASSEWGGNQPQHC.

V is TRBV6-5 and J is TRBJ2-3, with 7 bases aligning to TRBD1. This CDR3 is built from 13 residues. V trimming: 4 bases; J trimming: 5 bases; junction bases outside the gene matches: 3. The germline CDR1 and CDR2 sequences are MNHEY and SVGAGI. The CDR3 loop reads CASSSTGRDTQYF. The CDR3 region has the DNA TGTGCCAGCAGTTCGACAGGGAGAGATACGCAGTATTTT.

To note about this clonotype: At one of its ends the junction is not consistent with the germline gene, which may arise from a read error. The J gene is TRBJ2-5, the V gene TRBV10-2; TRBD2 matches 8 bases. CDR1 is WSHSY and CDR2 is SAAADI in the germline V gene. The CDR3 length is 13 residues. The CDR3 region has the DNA TGCGCCAGGAGTGAGCGGGAGCACGAGACCCAGTACTTC. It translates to CARSEREHETQYF.

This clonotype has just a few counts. CDR3 coding DNA: TGCAGTTTAGCGGGGCATGGAGAGACCCAGTACTTC. Protein sequence: CSLAGHGETQYF. The gene calls are TRBV20-1 and TRBJ2-5; 8 positions match TRBD2. CDR3 length: 12 residues. The V and J ends lost 8 bases and 4 bases, in that order; junction bases with no gene match: 6. Germline V gene lookup returns CDR1 DFQATT and CDR2 SNEGSKA (reference sequence).

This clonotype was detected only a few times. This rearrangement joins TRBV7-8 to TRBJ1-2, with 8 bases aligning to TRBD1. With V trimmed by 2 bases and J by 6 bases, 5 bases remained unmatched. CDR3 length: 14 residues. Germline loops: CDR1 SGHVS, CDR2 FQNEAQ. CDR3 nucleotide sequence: TGTGCCAGCAGCTTAATAACAGGGGGAGATGGCTACACCTTC. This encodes CASSLITGGDGYTF.

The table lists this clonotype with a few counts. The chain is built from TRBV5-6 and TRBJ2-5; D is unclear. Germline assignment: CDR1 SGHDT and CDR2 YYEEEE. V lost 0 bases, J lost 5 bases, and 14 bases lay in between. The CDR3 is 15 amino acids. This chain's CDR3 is CASSLATDERETQYF. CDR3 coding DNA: TGTGCCAGCAGCTTGGCCACGGACGAGAGGGAGACCCAGTACTTC.

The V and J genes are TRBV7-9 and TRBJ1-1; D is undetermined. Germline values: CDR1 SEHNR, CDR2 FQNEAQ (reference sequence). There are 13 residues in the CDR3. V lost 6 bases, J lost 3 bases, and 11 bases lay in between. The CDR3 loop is CASRYDLDTEAFF. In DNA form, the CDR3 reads TGTGCCAGCAGGTACGACCTCGACACTGAAGCTTTCTTT.

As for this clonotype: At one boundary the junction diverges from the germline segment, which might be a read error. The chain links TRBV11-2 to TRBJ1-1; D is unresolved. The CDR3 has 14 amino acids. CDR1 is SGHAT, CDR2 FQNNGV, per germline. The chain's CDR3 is CASSLVGKGSEAFF. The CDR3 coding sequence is TGTGCCAGTAGCTTAGTCGGGAAGGGCTCTGAAGCTTTCTTT.